This T cell receptor beta chain was captured by sequencing in a study of cytomegalovirus exposure and HLA in healthy donors. PCR involved 60 Vbeta and 13 Jbeta primers. TCRdb keeps only in-frame clones here, not all; method: immunoSEQ multiplex PCR. Among 150,000 to 200,000 clones listed, about 59% were seen once. Trimming cost V 0 bases and J 1 base, with 9 bases left between them. The CDR3 runs to 15 residues. CDR1 and CDR2 from the germline V gene are LNHNV and YYDKDF (reference sequence). Input material: PBMCs. The clonotype originates from a man aged 40-50 years in good health and CMV-seronegative. The chain carries TRBV15 and TRBJ2-5, with D uncertain. CDR3 protein: CATSREALIQETQYF. CDR3 bases: TGTGCCACCAGCAGAGAGGCACTAATCCAAGAGACCCAGTACTTC.